What follows are 24 T cell receptor beta chains derived from one specimen sequenced in a study of T-cell memory formation after mild COVID-19. TCRdb independently ran MiXCR on the 5' RACE reads; one entry per CDR3 protein. The repertoire holds nearly 250,000 distinct CDR3 sequences, with 15% as singletons. Sequenced sample: PBMCs or a T cell subset sorted from them (not recorded which). These TCRs come from an adult woman who had mild COVID-19 (a few samples of this study predate the infection). Cell type and time point are not known.

The V call is TRBV12-3 or TRBV12-4, the J call TRBJ2-3, with 9 positions matching TRBD2. The CDR3 is 15 residues long. The V and J ends lost 6 bases and 4 bases, in that order; junction bases with no gene match: 8. CDR3 region: CASSSLRGGADTQYF. DNA for the CDR3: TGTGCCAGCAGCTCCCTGCGGGGGGGTGCAGATACGCAGTATTTT.

This clonotype has a handful of counts. The chain carries TRBV7-3 and TRBJ2-3; 8 nucleotides match TRBD2. The CDR3 has 14 amino acids. The germline CDR1 and CDR2 sequences are SGHTA and FQGTGA. With 5 bases clipped from V and 6 bases from J, the junction kept 7 bases outside the gene matches. The CDR3 nucleotides read TGTGCCAGCAGCCCCAGCGGGGGCTCGGATACGCAGTATTTT. Translating gives CASSPSGGSDTQYF. Using reference TRBV7-3 and TRBJ2-3 for the parts outside the CDR3, the full variable domain is GAGVSQTPSNKVTEKGKYVELRCDPISGHTALYWYRQSLGQGPEFLIYFQGTGAADDSGLPNDRFFAVRPEGSVSTLKIQRTERGDSAVYLCASSPSGGSDTQYFGPGTRLTVL.

There are many counts of this clonotype. This rearrangement joins TRBV12-3 or TRBV12-4 to TRBJ2-1, with D hard to call. The CDR3 is 14 amino acids. The V and J ends lost 6 bases and 6 bases respectively, with 15 bases between them. The CDR3 loop is CASSFQHSGNEQFF. In DNA, the CDR3 is TGTGCCAGCAGCTTTCAGCACTCTGGCAATGAGCAGTTCTTC.

V usage is TRBV28 and J usage is TRBJ2-1; possible D gene TRBD2, 6 bases. The CDR3 runs 14 residues. Per the germline V gene, CDR1 is MDHEN and CDR2 is SYDVKM. Trimming shortened V by 3 bases and J by 8 bases, and 14 bases separated the two germline ends. In nucleotides, the CDR3 is TGTGCCAGCAGTTTCCGGCGGAGGAGGGATGAGCAGTTCTTC. This gives the protein CASSFRRRRDEQFF.

Only a few counts were recorded for this clonotype. The chain employs TRBV6-5 and TRBJ2-1, with 8 bases identical to TRBD2. Germline CDR1 is MNHEY and CDR2 is SVGAGI. Trimming at V came to 6 bases and at J to 9 bases, leaving 7 bases not matched to a gene. This CDR3 is 13 amino acids long. CDR3 sequence reads: CASSGLADGEQFF. CDR3 coding DNA: TGTGCCAGCAGCGGACTAGCTGACGGTGAGCAGTTCTTC.

The CDR3 nucleotides read TGCAGTGCTAGCGGGGATCTGGACGAGCAGTACTTC. Translating it yields CSASGDLDEQYF. The chain employs TRBV20-1 and TRBJ2-7; TRBD2 might be the D (5 bases). V lost 3 bases to trimming and J lost 5 bases, with 11 bases between them. Germline loops: CDR1 DFQATT, CDR2 SNEGSKA (reference sequence). The CDR3 is 12 amino acids.

The CDR3 is CASSFGRGDEKLFF. The CDR3 DNA reads as TGTGCCAGCAGTTTTGGCAGGGGAGACGAAAAACTGTTTTTT. The gene calls are TRBV12-3 or TRBV12-4 and TRBJ1-4, with D perhaps matching TRBD1 (6 bases). V shed 3 bases and J shed 8 bases, with 13 bases lying between them. The CDR3 is 14 amino acids.

The rearrangement joins TRBV10-3 to TRBJ1-2, with TRBD1 as a possible D gene (5 bases). V was cut by 3 bases and J by 5 bases, with 10 bases left in between. Germline V gene sequence: CDR1 ENHRY, CDR2 SYGVKD. The CDR3 covers 13 residues. The CDR3 sequence is CAISDGGKYGYTF. The CDR3 nucleotides read TGTGCCATCAGTGACGGGGGGAAATATGGCTACACCTTC.

The table lists this clonotype with a few counts. This chain connects TRBV7-8 to TRBJ1-3, with TRBD1 as a possible D gene (5 bases). Germline V gene sequence: CDR1 SGHVS, CDR2 FQNEAQ. The germline V and J ends were trimmed by 5 bases and 1 base, with 12 bases remaining between them. CDR3 size: 15 residues. This CDR3 is CASSAARVSGNTIYF. The CDR3 DNA is TGTGCCAGCAGCGCGGCCAGGGTTTCTGGAAACACCATATATTTT.

The sample holds a few counts of this clonotype. V gene TRBV4-1 combines with J gene TRBJ2-2; 7 nucleotides match TRBD1. Per germline, CDR1 MGHRA and CDR2 YSYEKL. Trimming took 1 base from V and 2 from J; bases not matched to a gene: 10. The CDR3 runs 18 residues. The CDR3 reads CASSQGARDSSNTGELFF. The CDR3, as DNA: TGCGCCAGCAGCCAAGGAGCCCGGGACAGCTCCAACACCGGGGAGCTGTTTTTT.

As concerns this clonotype: This may arise from a read error, as a much more abundant clone is one base away. The conserved phenylalanine or tryptophan normally closing the CDR3 is absent here, so this likely arose from a read error. V usage is TRBV5-1 and J usage is TRBJ2-1; the match to TRBD2 covers 10 bases. This CDR3 is built from 15 residues. With 4 bases clipped from V and 2 bases from J, the junction kept 3 bases outside the gene matches. Germline V lookup: CDR1 SGHRS, CDR2 YFSETQ. The CDR3 coding sequence is TGCGCCAGCAGCCCTAGCGGGAGCCCCTACAATGAGCAGTTCCTC. It is translated as CASSPSGSPYNEQFL.

This clonotype was recorded many times. The CDR3 nucleotides read TGCGCCAGCAGCCCGCGGGACAGTAGAGGCTACACCTTC. Residues: CASSPRDSRGYTF. This chain links TRBV4-1 with TRBJ1-2; 7 bases line up with TRBD1. The V segment lost 4 bases and the J segment 8 bases; nucleotides outside the gene matches: 7. CDR1 and CDR2 (germline): MGHRA, YSYEKL. The length of the CDR3 is 13 residues.

At least ten counts were recorded for this clonotype. The chain links TRBV30 to TRBJ2-3; tentative D call: TRBD2 (6 bases). The germline V gene encodes CDR1 GTSNPN and CDR2 SVGIG (reference sequence). V was cut by 0 bases and J by 6 bases, with 10 bases left in between. The CDR3 totals 13 residues. The CDR3 DNA follows: TGTGCCTGGAGTGTACGGGAGAGGGATACGCAGTATTTT. It is translated as CAWSVRERDTQYF.

The rearrangement uses TRBV7-6 and TRBJ2-7; 9 positions agree with TRBD2. The trim removed 1 base at V and 3 bases at J, leaving 7 bases unmatched. The CDR3 length is 16 residues. Germline CDR1 SGHVS, CDR2 FNYEAQ. The CDR3 protein is CASSLDVVAGDYEQYF. DNA of the CDR3: TGTGCCAGCAGCTTAGATGTGGTAGCGGGGGACTACGAGCAGTACTTC.

This clonotype was picked up many times. The V gene is TRBV7-2, the J gene TRBJ2-7; D possibly matches TRBD1 or TRBD2 (6 bases each). V was clipped by 6 bases and J by 4 bases, with 16 bases between them. CDR3 length equals 14 residues. Germline values: CDR1 SGHTA, CDR2 FQGNSA. The CDR3 DNA is TGTGCCAGCAGGATAGGGGGGCCAGAATACGAGCAGTACTTC. It specifies CASRIGGPEYEQYF.

This clonotype was detected a few times. This chain connects TRBV7-3 to TRBJ2-5; 9 positions agree with TRBD2. The CDR3 is 15 residues long. CDR1 and CDR2 (germline): SGHTA, FQGTGA. V lost 0 bases to trimming and J lost 3 bases; unmatched junction nucleotides: 2. The CDR3 coding sequence is TGTGCCAGCAGCTTAACGGGCGGGAGGGAAGAGACCCAGTACTTC. This encodes CASSLTGGREETQYF.

J is TRBJ1-4 and V is TRBV4-2; D is uncertain. The V gene's germline CDR1 is LGHNA and CDR2 YNFKEQ. This CDR3 has 15 residues. V was trimmed by 4 bases and J by 7 bases, leaving 16 bases between them. CDR3 nucleotide sequence: TGTGCCAGCAGCCCCGACCCCGGGAGGTTTGAAAAACTGTTTTTT. The encoded protein is CASSPDPGRFEKLFF.

The rearrangement uses TRBV6-2 or TRBV6-3 and TRBJ2-7; 7 bases align to TRBD1. The CDR3 totals 13 residues. Germline CDR1 reads MNHEY; CDR2 reads SVGEGT. V trimming: 2 bases; J trimming: 2 bases; junction bases outside the gene matches: 0. CDR3 sequence: CASSYTGAYEQYF. CDR3 DNA: TGTGCCAGCAGTTACACAGGGGCCTACGAGCAGTACTTC.

In its sample, this clonotype was seen a few times. This chain uses TRBV24-1 with TRBJ2-1; 7 bases fit TRBD1. The trim removed 4 bases at V and 8 bases at J, leaving 4 bases unmatched. The CDR3 is 13 residues long. Germline V CDR1 and CDR2: KGHDR, SFDVKD. CDR3 amino acids: CATSDLDRDEQFF. CDR3 in DNA: TGTGCCACCAGTGACCTCGACAGGGATGAGCAGTTCTTC.

The rearrangement uses TRBV5-1 and TRBJ1-2; TRBD1 might be the D (6 bases). V lost 6 bases, J lost 2 bases, and 11 bases lay in between. This CDR3 is 13 amino acids long. CDR1 is SGHRS, CDR2 YFSETQ, per germline. The CDR3 loop reads CASTATGNYGYTF. Written as DNA, the CDR3 is TGCGCCAGCACTGCGACAGGCAACTATGGCTACACCTTC.

This clonotype turned up a few times. The rearrangement uses TRBV3-1 and TRBJ2-3, with D unclear. Per the germline V gene, CDR1 is LGHDT and CDR2 is YNNKEL (reference sequence). Trimming removed 0 bases from V and 7 bases from J, with 14 bases in between. The CDR3 runs to 15 residues. The CDR3 DNA is TGTGCCAGCAGCCAAGAAGGAACCTTTGGAAATACGCAGTATTTT. The encoded protein is CASSQEGTFGNTQYF.

This clonotype turned up a few times. This chain links TRBV7-6 with TRBJ2-1; D is perhaps TRBD2 (7 bases). The CDR3 runs to 13 residues. The germline V gene has CDR1 SGHVS and CDR2 FNYEAQ. Trimming took off 8 bases at V and 6 bases at J, with 14 bases between the two ends. CDR3 bases: TGTGCCAGCTGGGGGGCTAGCGGCAATGAGCAGTTCTTC. It codes for CASWGASGNEQFF.

The chain has TRBV6-5 and TRBJ1-1; D possibly corresponds to TRBD1 (5 bases). Germline CDR1 and CDR2: MNHEY and SVGAGI. This CDR3 spans 14 amino acids. V dropped 2 bases and J dropped 5 bases, with 12 bases sitting between them. Here the CDR3 reads CASSYRGGETEAFF. The CDR3 DNA is TGTGCCAGCAGTTACCGGGGGGGGGAAACTGAAGCTTTCTTT.

This clonotype was detected only a few times. The V and J genes are TRBV5-1 and TRBJ2-7, with D perhaps matching TRBD2 (5 bases). V lost 0 bases to trimming and J lost 2 bases, with 12 bases between them. The CDR3 consists of 15 residues. CDR1 is SGHRS, CDR2 YFSETQ, per germline. The CDR3 is CASSLGLPSTYEQYF. CDR3 sequence (DNA): TGCGCCAGCAGCTTGGGACTACCTAGCACCTACGAGCAGTACTTC.